This passage covers 13 T cell receptor beta chains from one sample sequenced in a study of cytotoxic CD8 clonotypes in ibrutinib-treated CLL. Assay: immunoSEQ multiplex PCR; the TCRdb copy retains only in-frame clones and omits some. The top ten hold 4.6% of the sample, which has 160,000 or so clones, 70% to 85% seen once. The source material was PBMCs, sampled after 24 months of ibrutinib treatment. These receptors came from a human donor with chronic lymphocytic leukemia.

This clone was seen a handful of times. The genes are TRBV19 and TRBJ1-5; no clear D. CDR1 is LNHDA, CDR2 SQIVND, per germline (reference sequence). This CDR3 contains 14 residues. Trimming stripped 5 bases from V and 3 bases from J, with 11 bases between. Written as DNA, the CDR3 is TGTGCCAGTAGTTGGTCAGCCTACAATCAGCCCCAGCATTTT. Amino acids: CASSWSAYNQPQHF.

The J gene is TRBJ2-7, the V gene TRBV7-2; possibly TRBD1 or TRBD2 for D (5 bases each). Germline values: CDR1 SGHTA, CDR2 FQGNSA. The CDR3 spans 17 residues. V dropped 1 base and J dropped 6 bases, with 22 bases sitting between them. CDR3 sequence reads: CASSLVYRGPTQSEQYF. The CDR3, as DNA: TGTGCCAGCAGCTTAGTGTATCGGGGACCTACCCAATCCGAGCAGTACTTC.

The CDR3 spells CASFPTRNTEAFF. In DNA form, the CDR3 reads TGTGCCAGCTTCCCCACCAGGAACACTGAAGCTTTCTTT. The rearrangement joins TRBV18 to TRBJ1-1; no reliable D call. V lost 7 bases and J 1 base, leaving 10 bases between the germline ends. The germline V gene has CDR1 KGHSH and CDR2 LQKENI. The CDR3 length is 13 residues.

V and J are TRBV18 and TRBJ1-5; D gene ambiguous. Trimming removed 0 bases from V and 6 bases from J, with 3 bases in between. Germline V CDR1 and CDR2: KGHSH, LQKENI. The CDR3 length is 12 residues. The CDR3, as DNA: TGTGCCAGCTCACCACCGCCTCAGCCCCAGCATTTT. It yields the protein CASSPPPQPQHF. The full variable domain, rest sourced from reference TRBV18 and TRBJ1-5, is NAGVMQNPRHLVRRRGQEARLRCSPMKGHSHVYWYRQLPEEGLKFMVYLQKENIIDESGMPKERFSAEFPKEGPSILRIQQVVRGDSAAYFCASSPPPQPQHFGDGTRLSIL.

This CDR3 reads CASSSTGPVTYEQYF. CDR3 bases: TGTGCCAGCTCCTCAACAGGCCCCGTTACCTACGAGCAGTACTTC. The chain carries TRBV18 and TRBJ2-7, with D perhaps TRBD1 (5 bases). The germline V gene encodes CDR1 KGHSH and CDR2 LQKENI. This CDR3 is 15 amino acids long. V shed 6 bases and J shed 2 bases, with 17 bases lying between them. The complete variable domain, with remaining parts taken from reference TRBV18 and TRBJ2-7, reads NAGVMQNPRHLVRRRGQEARLRCSPMKGHSHVYWYRQLPEEGLKFMVYLQKENIIDESGMPKERFSAEFPKEGPSILRIQQVVRGDSAAYFCASSSTGPVTYEQYFGPGTRLTVT.

This clone turned up a few times. The gene calls are TRBV6-5 and TRBJ1-2; D may be TRBD1 (6 bases). In germline, CDR1 is MNHEY, CDR2 SVGAGI. V lost 2 bases, J lost 3 bases, and 7 bases lay in between. The CDR3 has 13 amino acids. The CDR3 here is CASSYEGDYGYTF. For the CDR3, the DNA is TGTGCCAGCAGTTACGAGGGGGACTATGGCTACACCTTC.

V usage is TRBV6-6 and J usage is TRBJ1-5, with D possibly TRBD1 on 5 matching bases. The length of the CDR3 is 14 residues. Trimming cost V 6 bases and J 6 bases, with 15 bases left between them. Germline CDR1 MNHNY, CDR2 SVGAGI (reference sequence). CDR3 residues: CASRTQGRGQPQHF. The CDR3 DNA reads as TGTGCCAGCAGGACTCAGGGAAGAGGTCAGCCCCAGCATTTT.

The rearrangement joins TRBV18 to TRBJ1-1; D uncertain. Germline CDR1 and CDR2: KGHSH and LQKENI. The CDR3 is made up of 12 amino acids. V was trimmed by 6 bases and J by 2 bases, leaving 7 bases between them. Here the CDR3 reads CASSGSNTEAFF. CDR3 nucleotides: TGTGCCAGCTCGGGGTCCAACACTGAAGCTTTCTTT.

The chain links TRBV29-1 to TRBJ2-5; D gene ambiguous. This CDR3 is 12 amino acids long. Trimming cost V 3 bases and J 2 bases, with 7 bases left between them. Germline CDR1 SQVTM, CDR2 ANQGSEA. CDR3 sequence reads: CSVEGYQETQYF. Here the CDR3 DNA reads TGCAGCGTTGAGGGATATCAAGAGACCCAGTACTTC.

This clone was detected only once. The chain links TRBV4-1 to TRBJ1-1; unclear D gene. The germline V and J ends were trimmed by 0 bases and 3 bases, with 8 bases remaining between them. This CDR3 has 14 amino acids. In germline, CDR1 is MGHRA, CDR2 YSYEKL. CDR3 protein: CASSQELWDTEAFF. The CDR3 coding sequence is TGCGCCAGCAGCCAAGAATTGTGGGACACTGAAGCTTTCTTT.

The V and J genes are TRBV25-1 and TRBJ2-3; possibly TRBD1 for D (6 bases). The CDR3 runs 15 residues. Looked up from germline, CDR1 is MGHDK and CDR2 is SYGVNS. Trimming left V 3 bases short and J 6 bases short, with 16 bases between. The CDR3 reads CASSDDRSRWDTQYF. The DNA for the CDR3 is TGTGCCAGCAGTGACGACAGGTCGCGGTGGGATACGCAGTATTTT.

The CDR3 here is CASSPTLALAGGEQFF. CDR3 DNA sequence: TGTGCCAGCAGCCCGACTTTGGCTCTAGCGGGAGGTGAGCAGTTCTTC. The V and J genes are TRBV11-2 and TRBJ2-1, with TRBD2 identical over 11 bases. CDR1 and CDR2 (germline): SGHAT, FQNNGV. V lost 5 bases to trimming and J lost 9 bases; unmatched junction nucleotides: 12. The CDR3 extends over 16 amino acids.

CDR3 in amino acids: CASSHRPTTGRLEKLFF. DNA of the CDR3: TGTGCCAGCAGTCACCGTCCGACGACAGGGAGGTTGGAAAAACTGTTTTTT. The genes are TRBV27 and TRBJ1-4; 7 bases are a match to TRBD1. V lost 5 bases to trimming and J lost 8 bases; unmatched junction nucleotides: 17. The CDR3 contains 17 residues. Germline V gene data show CDR1 as MNHEY and CDR2 as SMNVEV (reference sequence).